A single sample gave rise to the 3 T cell receptor beta chains below, sequenced in a study of T cell responses to AZD1222 COVID-19 vaccine. TCRdb's table, derived via immunoSEQ multiplex PCR, lists solely in-frame clones and lacks some. The sample contains some 150,000 clones, around nine tenths of which appear only once. The sequenced sample was peripheral blood, obtained on day 0 of AZD1222 vaccination. These receptors came from an adult in good health.

This rearrangement joins TRBV5-1 to TRBJ1-6, with D uncertain. V lost 4 bases and J lost 4, with 12 bases in between. This CDR3 contains 15 residues. CDR1 and CDR2 (germline): SGHRS, YFSETQ. CDR3 amino acids: CASSLIGVYNSPLHF. CDR3 nucleotide sequence: TGCGCCAGCAGCCTGATTGGGGTTTATAATTCACCCCTCCACTTT. Using reference TRBV5-1 and TRBJ1-6 for the parts outside the CDR3, the full variable domain is KAGVTQTPRYLIKTRGQQVTLSCSPISGHRSVSWYQQTPGQGLQFLFEYFSETQRNKGNFPGRFSGRQFSNSRSEMNVSTLELGDSALYLCASSLIGVYNSPLHFGNGTRLTVT.

V usage is TRBV28 and J usage is TRBJ2-3; no reliable D call. The ends were cut back, 1 base at V and 7 bases at J, with 18 bases in the middle. CDR1 and CDR2 (germline): MDHEN, SYDVKM. The CDR3 runs to 16 residues. The CDR3 bases are TGTGCCAGCAGTTTATACCGGGTTTTGCCCTGGCATACGCAGTATTTT. This codes for CASSLYRVLPWHTQYF.

This clone came up a few times. This chain connects TRBV4-1 to TRBJ2-7; D possibly matches TRBD1 or TRBD2 (5 bases each). V was pared by 0 bases and J by 5 bases, with 11 bases between. The CDR3 loop spans 14 amino acids. The germline V gene has CDR1 MGHRA and CDR2 YSYEKL. The CDR3 spells CASSQDRGEDEQYF. The CDR3 region has the DNA TGCGCCAGCAGCCAAGATAGGGGAGAGGACGAGCAGTACTTC.